This entry concerns a single T cell receptor beta chain. This record comes from a study of blood T cell repertoires in COVID-19. Study-wide context: From the United States, Italy and Spain came samples of acute and convalescent COVID-19. In each case, the material was cDNA or gDNA derived from T cells, B-cell-depleted T cells, or PBMCs.

Authors' data handling: Estimation of nucleated cell counts relied on the amplification of reference gene primers. TCRdb keeps only in-frame clones here, not all; method: immunoSEQ multiplex PCR. V and J calls and clone size are as listed in that table; D and trimming were resolved from the DNA. The table includes 90,000 to 120,000 clones, around 92% detected once. Losses at the gene ends were 5 bases for V and 5 bases for J; bases not matched to a gene: 11. Germline lookup yields CDR1 MDHEN and CDR2 SYDVKM. CDR3 length: 15 amino acids. The clonotype was recovered from a middle-aged man with active or convalescent COVID-19. The chain uses TRBV28 and TRBJ1-2, with 7 bases identical to TRBD1. Sequenced: peripheral blood. The CDR3 DNA reads TGTGCCAGCAGTCGTCAAGACAGGGAGTCTTATGGCTACACCTTC. Its protein is CASSRQDRESYGYTF.